The clone carrying this T cell receptor (beta chain) was seen more than once but under ten times. The antigen remains unidentified. There was one heparinised blood draw per donor, averaging around 0.11 L. The data belong to a study of beta chain features in type 1 diabetes. Reverse transcription of all isolated RNA meant that expressed TCRB transcripts were sequenced. Profiling relied on immunoSEQ multiplex PCR, and the TCRdb table lists in-frame clones only, not all of them. The sample carries 860,000 or so clones, 17% recorded once. This CDR3 is built from 12 residues. V was trimmed by 3 bases and J by 3 bases, leaving 5 bases between them. CDR1 is MNHNS, CDR2 SASEGT, per germline. The study, taken as a whole, reports: Moderate but significant shortening of TCRB CDR3s was recorded in all four CD4+ subsets from Type 1 diabetes patients.

The TCR sequence derives from a woman aged 18-30 years in good health. The sequenced sample consisted of naive CD4+ T cells from blood. The genes are TRBV6-1 and TRBJ1-2; D is unresolved. The CDR3: CASSDGDYGYTF. CDR3 coding DNA: TGTGCCAGCAGTGATGGAGACTATGGCTACACCTTC.